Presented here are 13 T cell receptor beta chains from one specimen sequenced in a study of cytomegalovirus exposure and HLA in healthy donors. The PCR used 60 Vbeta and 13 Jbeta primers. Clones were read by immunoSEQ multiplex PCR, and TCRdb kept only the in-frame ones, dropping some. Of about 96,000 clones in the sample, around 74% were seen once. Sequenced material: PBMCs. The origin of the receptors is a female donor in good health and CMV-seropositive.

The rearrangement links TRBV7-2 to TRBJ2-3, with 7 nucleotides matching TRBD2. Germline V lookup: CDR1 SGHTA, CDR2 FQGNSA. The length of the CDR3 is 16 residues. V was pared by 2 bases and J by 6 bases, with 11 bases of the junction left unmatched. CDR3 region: CASSLMGGGASDTQYF. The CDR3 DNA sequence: TGTGCCAGCAGCTTAATGGGCGGGGGAGCGTCCGATACGCAGTATTTT. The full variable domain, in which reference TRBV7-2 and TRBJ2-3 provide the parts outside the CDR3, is GAGVSQSPSNKVTEKGKDVELRCDPISGHTALYWYRQSLGQGLEFLIYFQGNSAPDKSGLPSDRFSAERTGGSVSTLTIQRTQQEDSAVYLCASSLMGGGASDTQYFGPGTRLTVL.

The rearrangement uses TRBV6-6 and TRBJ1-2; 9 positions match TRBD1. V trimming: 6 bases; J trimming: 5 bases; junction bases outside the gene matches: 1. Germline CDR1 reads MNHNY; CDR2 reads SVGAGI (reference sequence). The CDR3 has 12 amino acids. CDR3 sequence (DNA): TGTGCCAGCAGGGACAGGGGTTATGGCTACACCTTC. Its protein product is CASRDRGYGYTF.

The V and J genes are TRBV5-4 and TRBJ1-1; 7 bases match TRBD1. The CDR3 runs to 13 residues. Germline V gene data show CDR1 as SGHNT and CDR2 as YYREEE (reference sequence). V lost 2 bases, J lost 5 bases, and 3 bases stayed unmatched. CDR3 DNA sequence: TGTGCCAGCAGCTTTGGCAGGGGGACTGAAGCTTTCTTT. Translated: CASSFGRGTEAFF.

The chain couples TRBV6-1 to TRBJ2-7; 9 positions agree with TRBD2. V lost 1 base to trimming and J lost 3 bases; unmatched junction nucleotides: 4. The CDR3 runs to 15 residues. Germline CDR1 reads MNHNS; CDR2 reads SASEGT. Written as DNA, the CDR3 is TGTGCCAGCAGTGAAGGCAGCGGGGGGTTCTACGAGCAGTACTTC. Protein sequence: CASSEGSGGFYEQYF.

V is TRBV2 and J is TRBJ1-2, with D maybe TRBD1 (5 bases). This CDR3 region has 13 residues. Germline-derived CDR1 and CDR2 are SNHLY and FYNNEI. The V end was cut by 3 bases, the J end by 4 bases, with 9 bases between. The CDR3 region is CASSDWGGYGYTF. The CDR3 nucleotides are TGTGCCAGCAGTGACTGGGGGGGCTATGGCTACACCTTC. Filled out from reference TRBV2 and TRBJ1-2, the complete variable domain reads EPEVTQTPSHQVTQMGQEVILRCVPISNHLYFYWYRQILGQKVEFLVSFYNNEISEKSEIFDDQFSVERPDGSNFTLKIRSTKLEDSAMYFCASSDWGGYGYTFGSGTRLTVV.

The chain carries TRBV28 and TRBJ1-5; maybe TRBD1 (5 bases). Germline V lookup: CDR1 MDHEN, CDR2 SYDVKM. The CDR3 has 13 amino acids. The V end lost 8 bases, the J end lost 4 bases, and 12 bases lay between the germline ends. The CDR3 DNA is TGTGCCAGCTTGGGAGGGGTAAATCAGCCCCAGCATTTT. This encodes CASLGGVNQPQHF.

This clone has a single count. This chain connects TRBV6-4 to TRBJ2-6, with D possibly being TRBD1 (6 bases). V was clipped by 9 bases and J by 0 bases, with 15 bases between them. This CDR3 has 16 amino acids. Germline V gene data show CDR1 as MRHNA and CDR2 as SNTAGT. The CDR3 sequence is CASGGQPSSGANVLTF. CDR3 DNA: TGTGCCAGTGGAGGACAGCCTAGCTCTGGGGCCAACGTCCTGACTTTC.

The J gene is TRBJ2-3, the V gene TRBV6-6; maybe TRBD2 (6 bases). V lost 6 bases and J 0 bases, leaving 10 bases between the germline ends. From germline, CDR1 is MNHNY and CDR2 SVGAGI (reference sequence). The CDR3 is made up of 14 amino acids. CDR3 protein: CASRLLASTDTQYF. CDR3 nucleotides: TGTGCCAGCAGACTACTAGCTAGCACAGATACGCAGTATTTT.

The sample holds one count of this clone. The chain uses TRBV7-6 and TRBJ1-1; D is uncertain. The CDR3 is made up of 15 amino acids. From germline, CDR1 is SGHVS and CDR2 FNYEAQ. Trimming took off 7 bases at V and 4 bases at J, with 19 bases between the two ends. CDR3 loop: CASILTAGPATEAFF. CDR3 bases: TGTGCCAGCATTTTAACAGCGGGCCCAGCCACTGAAGCTTTCTTT.

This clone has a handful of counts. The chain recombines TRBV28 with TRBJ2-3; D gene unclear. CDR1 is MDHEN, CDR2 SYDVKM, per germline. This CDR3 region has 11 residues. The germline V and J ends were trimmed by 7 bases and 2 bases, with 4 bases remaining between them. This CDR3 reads CASTSTDTQYF. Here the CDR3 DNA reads TGTGCCAGCACTTCCACAGATACGCAGTATTTT.

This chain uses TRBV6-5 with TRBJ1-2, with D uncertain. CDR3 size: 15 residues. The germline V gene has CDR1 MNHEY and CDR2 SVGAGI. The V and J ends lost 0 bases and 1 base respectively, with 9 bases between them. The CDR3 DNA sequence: TGTGCCAGCAGTTACTCGAGAGGAATTAACTATGGCTACACCTTC. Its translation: CASSYSRGINYGYTF.

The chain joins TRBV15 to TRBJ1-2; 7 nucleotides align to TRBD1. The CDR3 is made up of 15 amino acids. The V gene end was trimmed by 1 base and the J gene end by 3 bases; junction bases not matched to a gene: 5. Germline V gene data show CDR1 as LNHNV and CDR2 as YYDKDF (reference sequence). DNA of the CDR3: TGTGCCACCAGCAGAGGACAGGGACCTGACTATGGCTACACCTTC. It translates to CATSRGQGPDYGYTF.

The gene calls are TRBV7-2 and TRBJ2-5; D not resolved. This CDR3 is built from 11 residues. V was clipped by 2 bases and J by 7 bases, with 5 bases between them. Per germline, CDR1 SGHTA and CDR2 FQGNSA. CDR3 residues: CASSLLGTQYF. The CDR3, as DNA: TGTGCCAGCAGCTTACTAGGGACCCAGTACTTC.